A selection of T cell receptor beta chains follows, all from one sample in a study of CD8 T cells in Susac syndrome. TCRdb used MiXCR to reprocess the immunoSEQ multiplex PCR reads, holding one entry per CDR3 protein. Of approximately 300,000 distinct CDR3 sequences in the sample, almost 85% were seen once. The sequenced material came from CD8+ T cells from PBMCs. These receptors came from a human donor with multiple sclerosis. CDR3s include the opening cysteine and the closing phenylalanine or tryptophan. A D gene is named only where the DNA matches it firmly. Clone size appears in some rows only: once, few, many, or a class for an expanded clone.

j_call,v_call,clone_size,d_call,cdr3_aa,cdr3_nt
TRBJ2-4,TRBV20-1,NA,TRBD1,CSAETGSKNIQYF,TGCAGTGCCGAGACAGGGAGCAAAAACATTCAGTACTTC
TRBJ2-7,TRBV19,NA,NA,CASAPSARASYEQYF,TGTGCCAGCGCTCCCTCCGCTAGGGCGTCCTACGAGCAGTACTTC
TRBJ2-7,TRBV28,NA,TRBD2,CASSLSTSGGGHEQYF,TGTGCCAGCAGTTTATCTACTAGCGGGGGGGGCCACGAGCAGTACTTC
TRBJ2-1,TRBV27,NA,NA,CASRIDYSSYNEQFF,TGTGCCAGCAGAATTGACTACAGCTCCTACAATGAGCAGTTCTTC
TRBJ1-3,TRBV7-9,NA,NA,CASSSSSSGNTIYF,TGTGCCAGCAGCTCCTCGTCCTCTGGAAACACCATATATTTT
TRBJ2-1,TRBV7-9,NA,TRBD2,CASTLAGGGDNEQFF,TGTGCCAGCACCTTAGCGGGAGGAGGGGACAATGAGCAGTTCTTC
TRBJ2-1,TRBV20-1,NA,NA,CSARGWAYNEQFF,TGCAGTGCTAGAGGGTGGGCCTACAATGAGCAGTTCTTC
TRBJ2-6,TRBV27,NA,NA,CASSFAGGGGANVLTF,TGTGCCAGCAGTTTTGCTGGGGGTGGCGGGGCCAACGTCCTGACTTTC
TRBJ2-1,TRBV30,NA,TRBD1,CAWSGGTGVDEQFF,TGTGCCTGGAGTGGCGGGACAGGGGTCGATGAGCAGTTCTTC
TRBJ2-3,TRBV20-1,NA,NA,CSARPLAEGVTDTQYF,TGCAGTGCTAGACCCCTAGCGGAGGGGGTCACAGATACGCAGTATTTT
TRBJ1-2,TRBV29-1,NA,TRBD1,CSVADREDYGYTF,TGCAGCGTTGCCGACAGGGAGGACTATGGCTACACCTTC
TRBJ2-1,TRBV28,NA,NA,CASSLRLSTTYNEQFF,TGTGCCAGCAGTTTAAGGCTGTCGACTACATACAATGAGCAGTTCTTC
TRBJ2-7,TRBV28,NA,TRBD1,CASSPFQGVNHEQYF,TGTGCCAGCAGTCCCTTTCAGGGGGTCAACCACGAGCAGTACTTC
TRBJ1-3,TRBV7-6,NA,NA,CASSTATGGTENTIYF,TGTGCCAGCAGCACTGCAACGGGTGGAACTGAAAACACCATATATTTT
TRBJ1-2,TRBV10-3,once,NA,CAISQGKFDYGYTF,TGTGCCATCAGCCAGGGGAAATTTGACTATGGCTACACCTTC
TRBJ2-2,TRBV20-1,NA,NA,CSARMPPNRATGELFF,TGCAGTGCTAGAATGCCACCCAATAGGGCCACCGGGGAGCTGTTTTTT
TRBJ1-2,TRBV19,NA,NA,CASSILTGFGYTF,TGTGCCAGTAGCATACTAACAGGGTTCGGCTACACCTTC